The 14 T cell receptor beta chains reported below all come from one sample, sequenced in a study of T cells in Graves' hyperthyroidism and ophthalmopathy. Amplified regions were TCR beta CDR3 sequences from RNA transcripts. HTBI primers were the set used in a first-round RT-PCR of the TCR CDR3. From the multiplex PCR reads, TCRdb called clonotypes with MiXCR, one entry per CDR3 protein. The sample carries 280,000 or so distinct CDR3 sequences, approximately 16% recorded once. Sequenced sample: blood. These receptors were taken from a woman between 45 and 65 years old with Graves' hyperthyroidism that later progressed to Graves' ophthalmopathy.

This clonotype has a count of ten or more. This rearrangement joins TRBV5-1 to TRBJ1-6, with 8 bases matching TRBD1. Germline trimming cut 4 bases from V and 7 bases from J; bases unmatched to any gene: 7. This CDR3 region has 15 residues. The germline CDR1 and CDR2 sequences are SGHRS and YFSETQ. The CDR3 here is CASSPQGAGNSPLHF. The CDR3 DNA reads as TGCGCCAGCAGCCCTCAGGGGGCTGGAAATTCACCCCTCCACTTT. The variable domain in full, with the rest retrieved from reference TRBV5-1 and TRBJ1-6, is KAGVTQTPRYLIKTRGQQVTLSCSPISGHRSVSWYQQTPGQGLQFLFEYFSETQRNKGNFPGRFSGRQFSNSRSEMNVSTLELGDSALYLCASSPQGAGNSPLHFGNGTRLTVT.

This clonotype was counted many times. The chain employs TRBV19 and TRBJ1-1, with D maybe TRBD1 (5 bases). The V and J ends lost 5 bases and 1 base respectively, with 11 bases between them. CDR3 size: 14 residues. The germline V gene has CDR1 LNHDA and CDR2 SQIVND (reference sequence). CDR3 nucleotide sequence: TGTGCCAGTAGTGTCCTTCAGGGGAACACTGAAGCTTTCTTT. Translation: CASSVLQGNTEAFF.

This clonotype has a handful of counts. This sequence joins TRBV19 and TRBJ2-1; 11 bases align to TRBD2. The CDR3 has 13 residues. J lost 9 bases, V lost 6 bases, and 4 bases had no gene match. CDR1 and CDR2 (germline): LNHDA, SQIVND (reference sequence). The CDR3 loop is CASRLAGAAEQFF. DNA for the CDR3: TGTGCCAGTAGACTAGCGGGGGCGGCTGAGCAGTTCTTC.

In its sample, this clonotype was seen many times. This chain joins TRBV5-1 and TRBJ2-1; D remains ambiguous. Germline loops: CDR1 SGHRS, CDR2 YFSETQ. With 0 bases removed from V and 0 bases from J, the gap between germline ends came to 7 bases. The CDR3 contains 15 residues. The chain's CDR3 is CASSLDGPSYNEQFF. The CDR3 nucleotides are TGCGCCAGCAGCTTGGACGGACCCTCCTACAATGAGCAGTTCTTC.

This clonotype has at least ten counts. This chain uses TRBV18 with TRBJ1-2; D is undetermined. Looked up from germline, CDR1 is KGHSH and CDR2 is LQKENI. Trimming took off 0 bases at V and 8 bases at J, with 13 bases between the two ends. The CDR3 sequence is 14 residues long. For the CDR3, the DNA is TGTGCCAGCTCACCACCGAGCTGGGATCGGGGCTACACCTTC. Residues: CASSPPSWDRGYTF.

This clonotype was counted many times. The chain joins TRBV20-1 to TRBJ2-1; 8 positions agree with TRBD2. The junction had 13 bases not matched to a gene; V was cut back by 5 bases and J by 7 bases. CDR3 length: 15 residues. Germline V lookup: CDR1 DFQATT, CDR2 SNEGSKA (reference sequence). The CDR3 nucleotides read TGCAGTGCTCGTCGGGCAAGCGGGGGAGGGAATGAGCAGTTCTTC. Protein product: CSARRASGGGNEQFF.

Many counts were recorded for this clonotype. The V and J genes are TRBV3-1 and TRBJ2-2; D is ambiguous. V gave up 4 bases and J gave up 1 base, with 10 bases separating them. CDR3 size: 15 residues. CDR1 is LGHDT, CDR2 YNNKEL, per germline (reference sequence). CDR3 nucleotides: TGTGCCAGCAGCCCTTTAAGTCGGAACACCGGGGAGCTGTTTTTT. Encoded protein: CASSPLSRNTGELFF.

The chain uses TRBV6-1 and TRBJ2-2, with TRBD2 matching 11 bases. Germline CDR1 is MNHNS and CDR2 is SASEGT. CDR3 length: 16 amino acids. Trimming cost V 6 bases and J 2 bases; bases outside gene matches: 5. The CDR3 loop reads CASSRGTSGNTGELFF. In DNA form, the CDR3 reads TGTGCCAGCAGCAGAGGGACTAGCGGTAACACCGGGGAGCTGTTTTTT.

For this clonotype: In this CDR3 the conserved last residue, phenylalanine or tryptophan, is missing, so a read error is likely. It is unclear where the CDR3 begins or ends on the DNA, so no DNA is shown, and the CDR3 is as TCRdb lists it. The CDR3: CSALDRGLAGATT. This chain joins TRBV29-1 and TRBJ2-6; the table gives TRBD2 as D, unverified against the DNA. CDR1 and CDR2 (germline): SQVTM, ANQGSEA. Including both end residues, the CDR3 is 13 amino acids long.

This clonotype was observed many times. The chain has TRBV24-1 and TRBJ2-2, with no clear D. Germline V CDR1 and CDR2: KGHDR, SFDVKD. V was trimmed by 6 bases and J by 5 bases, leaving 9 bases between them. CDR3 length: 13 residues. CDR3 DNA sequence: TGTGCCACCAGTCGAGGCGAAACCGGGGAGCTGTTTTTT. Residues: CATSRGETGELFF.

This clonotype occurred a few times. V usage is TRBV12-3 or TRBV12-4 and J usage is TRBJ1-1; a possible D gene is TRBD1 (6 bases). V was trimmed by 7 bases and J by 1 base, leaving 13 bases between them. The CDR3 has 14 residues. In nucleotides, the CDR3 is TGTGCCAGCACCCCGGAGGGGGAGAACACTGAAGCTTTCTTT. It codes for CASTPEGENTEAFF.

Of note for this clonotype: Given a much more abundant clone one base away, this may be a read error. The gene calls are TRBV19 and TRBJ1-1, with D uncertain. This CDR3 has 14 amino acids. V was cut by 7 bases and J by 4 bases, with 16 bases left in between. CDR1 and CDR2 (germline): LNHDA, SQIVND (reference sequence). The CDR3 is CASIPTPATTEAFF. CDR3 DNA: TGTGCCAGTATCCCAACCCCAGCTACCACTGAAGCTTTCTTT.

This clonotype has at least ten counts. The CDR3 DNA follows: TGTGCCAGTAAGGGGACGGCTTACTATGGCTACACCTTC. Translated, it gives CASKGTAYYGYTF. The chain links TRBV6-1 to TRBJ1-2; perhaps TRBD1 as D (5 bases). Germline V gene sequence: CDR1 MNHNS, CDR2 SASEGT. CDR3 length: 13 residues. Trimming cost V 9 bases and J 3 bases, with 14 bases left between them.

The chain couples TRBV28 to TRBJ2-5; D may be TRBD2 (5 bases). Trimming cost V 3 bases and J 2 bases, with 16 bases left between them. Germline V CDR1 and CDR2: MDHEN, SYDVKM. This CDR3 is 16 amino acids long. Here the CDR3 reads CASSLIGGPHQETQYF. DNA of the CDR3: TGTGCCAGCAGTTTGATTGGCGGGCCACATCAAGAGACCCAGTACTTC.